These T cell receptor beta chains were read from a single sample in a study of cytomegalovirus exposure and HLA in healthy donors. Sequenced by immunoSEQ multiplex PCR; TCRdb stores in-frame clones only, minus some. The sample contains approximately 170,000 clones, 75% to 85% of which appear only once. Sequenced sample: PBMCs. The receptors come from a woman between 50 and 59 years old in good health and CMV-seronegative. Each CDR3 is given with its conserved first and last residue. The D gene is left open where the match is weak. For some rows the clone size is stated as once, few or many, or as a class when expanded; others skip it.

j_call | v_call | d_call | clone_size | cdr3_aa | cdr3_nt
TRBJ2-5 | TRBV6-5 | TRBD2 | - | CASRVAGGRETQYF | TGTGCCAGCAGGGTAGCGGGGGGCCGAGAGACCCAGTACTTC
TRBJ1-5 | TRBV21-1 | - | - | CASSRDRGGQPQHF | TGTGCCAGCAGCAGGGACAGGGGAGGCCAGCCCCAGCATTTT
TRBJ2-1 | TRBV2 | - | few | CASSVRPTGHNEQFF | TGTGCCAGCAGTGTTCGACCCACAGGCCACAATGAGCAGTTCTTC
TRBJ2-7 | TRBV5-6 | TRBD1 | - | CASSLYPDRDLEQYF | TGTGCCAGCAGCTTGTATCCGGACAGGGACCTCGAGCAGTACTTC
TRBJ1-3 | TRBV7-2 | - | - | CASSSQRPGTQQPGNTIYF | TGTGCCAGCAGCTCACAAAGACCCGGGACACAACAACCTGGAAACACCATATATTTT
TRBJ2-3 | TRBV7-6 | - | - | CASSFRQGGDTQYF | TGTGCCAGCAGCTTCCGACAGGGAGGAGATACGCAGTATTTT
TRBJ2-1 | TRBV10-3 | TRBD2 | - | CAISKPGLAGGPNEQFF | TGTGCCATCAGTAAACCGGGACTAGCGGGGGGGCCCAATGAGCAGTTCTTC
TRBJ2-7 | TRBV4-3 | TRBD2 | - | CASSQTLADSYEQYF | TGCGCCAGCAGCCAGACCCTAGCGGACTCCTACGAGCAGTACTTC
TRBJ1-2 | TRBV27 | TRBD1 | few | CASSRQTGTADGYTF | TGTGCCAGCAGTCGACAGACAGGGACGGCGGATGGCTACACCTTC
TRBJ1-2 | TRBV23-1 | TRBD1 | - | CASRTGTGGFEYGYTF | TGCGCCAGCAGAACGGGGACAGGGGGCTTCGAGTATGGCTACACCTTC
TRBJ1-6 | TRBV28 | TRBD1 | - | CASSPGTGGVAYSSPLHF | TGTGCCAGCAGTCCCGGGACAGGGGGCGTCGCCTATAGTTCACCCCTCCACTTT
TRBJ1-2 | TRBV9 | - | few | CASSVANVNYGYTF | TGTGCCAGCAGCGTAGCTAACGTAAACTATGGCTACACCTTC
TRBJ1-4 | TRBV6-5 | - | few | CASSYRQSTNEKLFF | TGTGCCAGCAGTTATCGACAGTCAACTAATGAAAAACTGTTTTTT
TRBJ2-7 | TRBV7-9 | - | once | CASSLVGGTLSYEQYF | TGTGCCAGCAGCTTAGTGGGCGGGACCCTCTCCTACGAGCAGTACTTC
TRBJ2-3 | TRBV7-9 | - | - | CSSSLSSQDTQYF | TGTTCCAGCAGCTTATCTAGTCAAGATACGCAGTATTTT
TRBJ2-7 | TRBV19 | TRBD2 | few | CASSTGLAGVRRYEQYF | TGTGCCAGTAGTACGGGACTAGCGGGAGTGCGCCGCTACGAGCAGTACTTC
TRBJ2-6 | TRBV11-2 | TRBD2 | - | CASRLVGGSRSSGANVLTF | TGTGCCAGCAGACTGGTGGGGGGGTCCCGTTCCTCTGGGGCCAACGTCCTGACTTTC
TRBJ2-1 | TRBV6-6 | TRBD2 | - | CASSYGTSGRTEQFF | TGTGCCAGCAGTTACGGGACTAGCGGCCGGACTGAGCAGTTCTTC
TRBJ2-1 | TRBV9 | - | - | CASSVGAGNEQFF | TGTGCCAGCAGCGTAGGGGCGGGTAATGAGCAGTTCTTC
TRBJ2-3 | TRBV6-6 | TRBD1 | once | CASSYSTGATDTQYF | TGTGCCAGCAGTTACAGCACAGGGGCCACAGATACGCAGTATTTT
TRBJ1-5 | TRBV19 | - | - | CASNRDNQPQHF | TGTGCCAGTAACAGGGACAATCAGCCCCAGCATTTT
TRBJ2-1 | TRBV11-3 | TRBD2 | - | CASSLGLAGGYNEQFF | TGTGCCAGCAGCTTAGGCCTAGCGGGGGGTTACAATGAGCAGTTCTTC
TRBJ2-3 | TRBV11-2 | TRBD1 | - | CASSGRGQALTDTQYF | TGTGCCAGCAGCGGACGGGGACAGGCCCTCACAGATACGCAGTATTTT
TRBJ1-1 | TRBV4-3 | - | once | CASSRGGRHTEAFF | TGCGCCAGCTCTAGGGGAGGGCGGCACACTGAAGCTTTCTTT
TRBJ1-1 | TRBV2 | TRBD1 | once | CASRERQGANTEAFF | TGTGCCAGCAGAGAGCGACAGGGGGCAAACACTGAAGCTTTCTTT
TRBJ2-7 | TRBV19 | TRBD2 | - | CASMIAGGPYEQYF | TGTGCCAGCATGATAGCGGGAGGGCCCTACGAGCAGTACTTC
TRBJ2-3 | TRBV29-1 | TRBD1 | - | CSVDRGQGVGADTQYF | TGCAGCGTTGATAGGGGACAGGGAGTTGGGGCAGATACGCAGTATTTT
TRBJ2-1 | TRBV4-1 | TRBD1 | - | CASSLSGQAEQFF | TGCGCCAGCAGCCTTTCAGGACAGGCTGAGCAGTTCTTC
TRBJ2-1 | TRBV7-2 | TRBD1 | - | CASSLEDRGSSYNEQFF | TGTGCCAGCAGCTTAGAGGACAGGGGGAGCTCCTACAATGAGCAGTTCTTC
TRBJ1-4 | TRBV6-1 | - | few | CASRGTYRGEKLFF | TGTGCCAGCAGGGGGACTTACCGTGGTGAAAAACTGTTTTTT
TRBJ1-5 | TRBV28 | - | - | CASSPDRSGRPQHF | TGTGCCAGCAGTCCCGACAGATCCGGAAGGCCCCAGCATTTT
TRBJ2-3 | TRBV4-2 | TRBD2 | - | CASSQRGTSGRVADTQYF | TGTGCCAGCAGCCAAAGAGGGACTAGCGGGAGGGTGGCAGATACGCAGTATTTT
TRBJ2-7 | TRBV14 | TRBD2 | - | CALGRLAGSPMIYEQYF | TGTGCCCTCGGGCGACTAGCGGGATCCCCTATGATCTACGAGCAGTACTTC
TRBJ1-4 | TRBV28 | - | - | CASRGPNEKLFF | TGTGCCAGCAGGGGGCCGAATGAAAAACTGTTTTTT
TRBJ2-7 | TRBV5-6 | TRBD1 | - | CASSRGTGGKNEQYF | TGTGCCAGCAGCCGGGGGACAGGGGGCAAGAACGAGCAGTACTTC
TRBJ1-2 | TRBV4-3 | - | few | CASSQGVGQGGGYTF | TGCGCCAGCAGCCAAGGTGTTGGGCAGGGCGGTGGCTACACCTTC
TRBJ1-1 | TRBV7-2 | - | - | CASSLDSEAFF | TGTGCCAGCAGCTTGGACAGTGAAGCTTTCTTT
TRBJ1-5 | TRBV27 | - | - | CASSFEGMGNQPQHF | TGTGCCAGCAGTTTTGAGGGTATGGGCAATCAGCCCCAGCATTTT
TRBJ1-5 | TRBV4-2 | TRBD1 | - | CASSQGDSPRPQHF | TGTGCCAGCAGCCAAGGGGACAGCCCACGGCCCCAGCATTTT
TRBJ1-4 | TRBV4-3 | - | - | CASSQDSVQTNEKLFF | TGCGCCAGCAGCCAAGATTCGGTTCAAACTAATGAAAAACTGTTTTTT
TRBJ2-3 | TRBV7-2 | TRBD2 | - | CASSFQRGYTDTQYF | TGTGCCAGCAGCTTCCAGCGGGGGTACACAGATACGCAGTATTTT
TRBJ1-1 | TRBV6-1 | TRBD1 | - | CASSAPGQGVFGAFF | TGTGCCAGCAGTGCCCCGGGACAGGGGGTGTTCGGAGCTTTCTTT
TRBJ1-6 | TRBV29-1 | - | - | CSVHTVRGSYNSPLHF | TGCAGCGTCCACACCGTTAGGGGTTCCTATAATTCCCCCCTCCACTTT
TRBJ1-2 | TRBV19 | - | - | CASTTGGYGYTF | TGTGCCAGTACCACCGGAGGTTATGGCTACACCTTC
TRBJ2-7 | TRBV19 | TRBD1 | - | CASSTAGGSLYEQYF | TGTGCCAGTAGTACGGCAGGGGGCTCCCTCTACGAGCAGTACTTC
TRBJ2-1 | TRBV14 | TRBD1 | once | CASSQDLGRGRGEQFF | TGTGCCAGCAGCCAAGATCTTGGAAGGGGGCGCGGTGAGCAGTTCTTC
TRBJ1-5 | TRBV7-9 | - | - | CASSLGTANNQPQHF | TGTGCCAGCAGCTTAGGGACAGCTAATAATCAGCCCCAGCATTTT
TRBJ2-4 | TRBV7-2 | - | - | CASSGDGAKNIQYF | TGTGCCAGCAGCGGAGACGGAGCCAAAAACATTCAGTACTTC
TRBJ2-5 | TRBV28 | TRBD2 | - | CASSFGGGGRETQYF | TGTGCCAGCAGTTTCGGCGGGGGTGGTAGAGAGACCCAGTACTTC
TRBJ2-3 | TRBV4-2 | TRBD2 | - | CASSQDWNSGGPSTDTQYF | TGTGCCAGCAGCCAAGATTGGAATAGCGGGGGACCTAGCACAGATACGCAGTATTTT
TRBJ1-1 | TRBV7-2 | - | - | CASSLGPSNTEAFF | TGTGCCAGCAGCTTAGGGCCGTCGAACACTGAAGCTTTCTTT
TRBJ2-7 | TRBV13 | - | - | CASSPGAINEQYF | TGTGCCAGCAGCCCCGGTGCCATCAACGAGCAGTACTTC
TRBJ1-4 | TRBV5-6 | - | - | CASSLVGRGEKLFF | TGTGCCAGCAGCTTGGTGGGTCGGGGTGAAAAACTGTTTTTT